A selection of T cell receptor beta chains follows, all from one sample in a study of CD8 T cells in ankylosing spondylitis. TCRdb recomputed calls from the 5' RACE reads with MiXCR, one row per CDR3 protein. The table has some 220,000 distinct CDR3 sequences, about 11% seen once. The sample comprised blood, either unsorted or a sorted T cell fraction (not recorded which). The receptors stem from a male donor with ankylosing spondylitis or in good health (not recorded which). Each CDR3 is given with its conserved first and last residue. The order of the fields is J gene, V gene, clone size, D gene, CDR3 protein, CDR3 DNA. The D gene is left open where the match is weak. For some rows the clone size is stated as once, few or many, or as a class when expanded; others skip it.

TRBJ2-1 | TRBV24-1 | many | . | CATSEHDPGEQFF | TGTGCCACCAGTGAACATGATCCGGGTGAGCAGTTCTTC
TRBJ1-2 | TRBV4-1 | few | . | CASSQEEGIPYTF | TGCGCCAGCAGCCAAGAAGAAGGTATCCCCTACACCTTC
TRBJ2-1 | TRBV9 | many | . | CASSVGSFNEQFF | TGTGCCAGCAGCGTAGGATCCTTCAATGAGCAGTTCTTC
TRBJ1-2 | TRBV20-1 | many | . | CSAPKGPYGYTF | TGCAGTGCTCCCAAGGGCCCGTATGGCTACACCTTC
TRBJ1-2 | TRBV28 | many | TRBD1 | CASSSIRGQGYGYTF | TGTGCCAGCAGCTCAATAAGGGGGCAAGGGTATGGCTACACCTTC
TRBJ2-7 | TRBV20-1 | many | TRBD2 | CSAKATSGLYEQYF | TGCAGTGCTAAGGCGACTAGCGGCCTCTACGAGCAGTACTTC
TRBJ1-5 | TRBV12-3/TRBV12-4 | . | TRBD1 | CASSRDRGINSNQPQHF | TGTGCCAGCAGCCGGGACAGGGGCATCAATAGCAATCAGCCCCAGCATTTT
TRBJ2-3 | TRBV20-1 | many | . | CSASQDSDSSADTQYF | TGCAGTGCTAGCCAGGACTCCGATAGTTCCGCTGATACGCAGTATTTT
TRBJ1-4 | TRBV6-5 | . | TRBD1 | CASSYRQTGGEEKLFF | TGTGCCAGCAGTTACCGGCAGACAGGGGGGGAAGAAAAACTGTTTTTT
TRBJ1-1 | TRBV20-1 | many | . | CSAELGRMNTEAFF | TGCAGTGCCGAGTTAGGACGGATGAACACTGAAGCTTTCTTT
TRBJ1-1 | TRBV4-2 | many | . | CASSQDWGVNTEAFF | TGTGCCAGCAGCCAAGATTGGGGAGTGAACACTGAAGCTTTCTTT
TRBJ2-1 | TRBV11-2 | . | TRBD1 | CASSLWDRVTYNEQFF | TGTGCCAGCAGCTTATGGGACAGGGTGACCTACAATGAGCAGTTCTTC
TRBJ1-3 | TRBV10-3 | many | . | CAALGAGDSGNTIYF | TGTGCCGCTCTGGGGGCAGGCGATTCTGGAAACACCATATATTTT